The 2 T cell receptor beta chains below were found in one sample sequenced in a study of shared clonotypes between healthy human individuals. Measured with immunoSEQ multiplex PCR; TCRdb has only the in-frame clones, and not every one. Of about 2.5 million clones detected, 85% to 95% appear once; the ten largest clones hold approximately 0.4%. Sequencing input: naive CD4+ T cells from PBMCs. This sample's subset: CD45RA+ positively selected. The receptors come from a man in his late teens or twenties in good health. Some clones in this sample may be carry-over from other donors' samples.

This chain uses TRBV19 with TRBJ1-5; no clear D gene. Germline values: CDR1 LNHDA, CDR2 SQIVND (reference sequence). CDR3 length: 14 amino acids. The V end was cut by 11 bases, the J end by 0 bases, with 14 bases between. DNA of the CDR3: TGTGCCTCGACCGGGGATTATAGCAATCAGCCCCAGCATTTT. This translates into CASTGDYSNQPQHF. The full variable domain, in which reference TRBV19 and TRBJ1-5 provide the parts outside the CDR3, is DGGITQSPKYLFRKEGQNVTLSCEQNLNHDAMYWYRQDPGQGLRLIYYSQIVNDFQKGDIAEGYSVSREKKESFPLTVTSAQKNPTAFYLCASTGDYSNQPQHFGDGTRLSIL.

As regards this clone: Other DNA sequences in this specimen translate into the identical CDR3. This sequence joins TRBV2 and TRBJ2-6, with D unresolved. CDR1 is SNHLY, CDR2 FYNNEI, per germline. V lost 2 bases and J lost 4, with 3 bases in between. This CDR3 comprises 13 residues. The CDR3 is CASSESGANVLTF. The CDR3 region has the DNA TGTGCCAGCAGTGAATCCGGGGCCAACGTCCTGACTTTC.